The 7 T cell receptor beta chains in this list originate from one sample, sequenced in a study of blood T cell repertoires in COVID-19. Profiling relied on immunoSEQ multiplex PCR, and the TCRdb table lists in-frame clones only, not all of them. Among about 270,000 clones, approximately 85% were seen once, and the ten largest hold approximately 9.9%. Sequencing was done on a sample of peripheral blood. The receptors here all came from a woman in her seventies with acute or convalescent COVID-19.

This clone has just a few counts. The chain joins TRBV24-1 to TRBJ2-5; TRBD1 might be the D (6 bases). This CDR3 region has 15 residues. Trimming left V 4 bases short and J 5 bases short, with 16 bases between. CDR1 and CDR2 (germline): KGHDR, SFDVKD. The CDR3 nucleotides read TGTGCCACCAGTGACCCGCCGGGACACCGGGAGACCCAGTACTTC. This codes for CATSDPPGHRETQYF.

The J gene is TRBJ2-5, the V gene TRBV2; possibly TRBD1 for D (7 bases). This CDR3 is 11 amino acids long. Trimming cost V 6 bases and J 11 bases, with 13 bases left between them. Germline V gene data show CDR1 as SNHLY and CDR2 as FYNNEI. CDR3 residues: CASSPSGGQYF. As DNA, the CDR3 is TGTGCCAGCAGCCCCTCAGGGGGGCAGTACTTC.

This clone appeared once. This chain joins TRBV19 and TRBJ1-2; D possibly corresponds to TRBD1 (5 bases). Trimming stripped 7 bases from V and 1 base from J, with 13 bases between. The CDR3 totals 14 residues. Germline CDR1 reads LNHDA; CDR2 reads SQIVND (reference sequence). The CDR3 is CASTLGGGNYGYTF. DNA for the CDR3: TGTGCCAGTACCCTGGGCGGGGGTAACTATGGCTACACCTTC.

The chain carries TRBV6-2 or TRBV6-3 and TRBJ2-3; maybe TRBD1 (5 bases). The CDR3 consists of 12 residues. Trimming removed 3 bases from V and 9 bases from J, with 10 bases in between. Germline V gene lookup returns CDR1 MNHEY and CDR2 SVGEGT. This CDR3 is CASSYQGPTQYF. The CDR3 DNA is TGTGCCAGCAGTTATCAGGGTCCAACGCAGTATTTT.

The chain uses TRBV3-1 (or the pseudogene TRBV3-2) and TRBJ1-5; D is unclear. V was pared by 1 base and J by 0 bases, with 16 bases between. The germline V gene encodes CDR1 LGHDT and CDR2 YNNKEL (reference sequence). The CDR3 has 18 amino acids. Here the CDR3 DNA reads TGTGCCAGCAGCCAAGGACGGAAAGCGTCTAATAGCAATCAGCCCCAGCATTTT. Residues: CASSQGRKASNSNQPQHF.

The chain links TRBV9 to TRBJ2-1; D is possibly TRBD2 (6 bases). V shed 4 bases and J shed 5 bases, with 16 bases lying between them. CDR1 and CDR2 (germline): SGDLS, YYNGEE. CDR3 size: 15 residues. Here the CDR3 DNA reads TGTGCCAGCAGCTACGGGGGAAACGGTAACAATGAGCAGTTCTTC. Translating it yields CASSYGGNGNNEQFF.

The chain has TRBV5-6 and TRBJ1-6; a weak D match, TRBD1 (5 bases). V shed 3 bases and J shed 10 bases, with 8 bases lying between them. This CDR3 has 12 amino acids. The germline CDR1 and CDR2 sequences are SGHDT and YYEEEE. The CDR3 DNA reads as TGTGCCAGCAGCTGGGGGGGGTCACCCCTCCACTTT. This encodes CASSWGGSPLHF.